Sequencing of this T cell receptor beta chain was carried out in a study of T cell changes during pregnancy in multiple sclerosis. This clone was seen a few times. Clones were read by immunoSEQ multiplex PCR, and TCRdb kept only the in-frame ones, dropping some. The table has 75,000 to 90,000 clones, approximately 92% seen once. Looked up from germline, CDR1 is LNHDA and CDR2 is SQIVND (reference sequence). With 1 base removed from V and 2 bases from J, the gap between germline ends came to 9 bases. The CDR3 consists of 15 residues. The gene calls are TRBV19 and TRBJ1-5; D remains ambiguous. This sequence was found in a female donor with multiple sclerosis, enrolled in a pregnancy study. This specimen was CD4+ T cells from peripheral blood mononuclear cells, taken before pregnancy. CDR3: CASSIGPSGNQPQHF. CDR3 coding DNA: TGTGCCAGTAGTATAGGACCTAGTGGCAATCAGCCCCAGCATTTT.